These 11 T cell receptor beta chains share one sample of origin, sequenced in a study of cytomegalovirus exposure and HLA in healthy donors. The PCR had 60 Vbeta and 13 Jbeta primers. TCRdb's copy holds only in-frame clones and misses some; the assay was immunoSEQ multiplex PCR. The sample totals around 84,000 clones. Sequencing was performed on PBMCs. The receptors were sampled from a young man in good health and CMV-seronegative.

This chain uses TRBV15 with TRBJ2-5; 8 nucleotides match TRBD1. The J call may be faulty, since TRBJ2-7 better matches the DNA end. The CDR3 is 15 residues long. Germline-derived CDR1 and CDR2 are LNHNV and YYDKDF (reference sequence). CDR3 DNA sequence: TGTGCCACCAGCAGAGAGGGGACAGGTCCGTACGAGCAGTACTTC. It is translated as CATSREGTGPYEQYF.

The chain uses TRBV6-1 and TRBJ1-2; D remains unclear. The CDR3 has 13 amino acids. Deletions cut 2 bases from V and 6 bases from J, with 10 bases between. Per the germline V gene, CDR1 is MNHNS and CDR2 is SASEGT. The CDR3 coding sequence is TGTGCCAGCAGTGAATTAAGAGATCATGGCTACACCTTC. It codes for CASSELRDHGYTF.

The V call is TRBV7-2, the J call TRBJ1-4; D is possibly TRBD1 (5 bases). The germline V gene encodes CDR1 SGHTA and CDR2 FQGNSA. V shed 5 bases and J shed 4 bases, with 11 bases lying between them. The CDR3 is 14 amino acids. CDR3 DNA: TGTGCCAGCAGCCCCGGGGGGAGTAATGAAAAACTGTTTTTT. Encoded protein: CASSPGGSNEKLFF.

The CDR3 is CASSPDRDRVYEQYF. The CDR3 coding sequence is TGTGCCAGCAGCCCAGACCGGGACAGGGTCTACGAGCAGTACTTC. This rearrangement joins TRBV7-9 to TRBJ2-7; TRBD1 matches at 9 bases. J lost 3 bases, V lost 5 bases, and 8 bases had no gene match. CDR3 length: 15 amino acids. Germline V CDR1 and CDR2: SEHNR, FQNEAQ (reference sequence).

The V and J genes are TRBV7-2 and TRBJ2-5, with D maybe TRBD2 (5 bases). This CDR3 comprises 14 residues. Germline V gene sequence: CDR1 SGHTA, CDR2 FQGNSA. The V end lost 5 bases, the J end lost 5 bases, and 15 bases lay between the germline ends. The CDR3 bases are TGTGCCAGCAGCCCCTCGTGGAGGCGGGAGACCCAGTACTTC. Amino acids: CASSPSWRRETQYF. The full variable domain, its missing parts supplied by reference TRBV7-2 and TRBJ2-5, is GAGVSQSPSNKVTEKGKDVELRCDPISGHTALYWYRQSLGQGLEFLIYFQGNSAPDKSGLPSDRFSAERTGGSVSTLTIQRTQQEDSAVYLCASSPSWRRETQYFGPGTRLLVL.

The genes are TRBV5-1 and TRBJ2-2; the match to TRBD1 covers 8 bases. The CDR3 covers 15 residues. J gave up 5 bases and V 2 bases, and 5 bases lay outside the gene matches. Per the germline V gene, CDR1 is SGHRS and CDR2 is YFSETQ. CDR3: CASSFQGAGTGELFF. The CDR3 DNA is TGCGCCAGCAGCTTCCAGGGGGCGGGAACCGGGGAGCTGTTTTTT.

V and J are TRBV29-1 and TRBJ1-1, with TRBD1 matching over 8 bases. The germline V gene has CDR1 SQVTM and CDR2 ANQGSEA. The V and J ends lost 7 bases and 3 bases, in that order; junction bases with no gene match: 7. This CDR3 comprises 13 residues. CDR3 sequence (DNA): TGCAGCGGTGCAGGGGGCATCTACACTGAAGCTTTCTTT. The encoded protein is CSGAGGIYTEAFF. The full variable domain, in which reference TRBV29-1 and TRBJ1-1 provide the parts outside the CDR3, is SAVISQKPSRDICQRGTSLTIQCQVDSQVTMMFWYRQQPGQSLTLIATANQGSEATYESGFVIDKFPISRPNLTFSTLTVSNMSPEDSSIYLCSGAGGIYTEAFFGQGTRLTVV.

The chain combines TRBV11-2 with TRBJ2-2, with TRBD1 matching 9 bases. The V gene end was trimmed by 4 bases and the J gene end by 1 base; junction bases not matched to a gene: 10. The germline CDR1 and CDR2 sequences are SGHAT and FQNNGV. The CDR3 is 18 residues long. As DNA, the CDR3 is TGTGCCAGCAGCTCCCGGGACAGGGTTTATTGGAACACCGGGGAGCTGTTTTTT. It encodes CASSSRDRVYWNTGELFF. Complete variable domain (other parts from reference TRBV11-2 and TRBJ2-2): EAGVAQSPRYKIIEKRQSVAFWCNPISGHATLYWYQQILGQGPKLLIQFQNNGVVDDSQLPKDRFSAERLKGVDSTLKIQPAKLEDSAVYLCASSSRDRVYWNTGELFFGEGSRLTVL.

The rearrangement uses TRBV9 and TRBJ1-1, with no clear D. V lost 1 base and J 4 bases, leaving 11 bases between the germline ends. The germline V gene has CDR1 SGDLS and CDR2 YYNGEE. This CDR3 is 14 amino acids long. The CDR3 reads CASSVSAVGTEAFF. The CDR3 region has the DNA TGTGCCAGCAGCGTATCCGCGGTCGGCACTGAAGCTTTCTTT.

This chain connects TRBV27 to TRBJ1-6, with 8 positions matching TRBD1. The J segment lost 8 bases and the V segment lost 6 bases, leaving 12 bases of the junction unmatched. The CDR3 runs to 16 residues. Germline V lookup: CDR1 MNHEY, CDR2 SMNVEV (reference sequence). In nucleotides, the CDR3 is TGTGCCAGCAGAGTCACGGGGGACAGGTCATATTCACCCCTCCACTTT. Translation: CASRVTGDRSYSPLHF.

The CDR3 region is CASQDRQVNSPLHF. For the CDR3, the DNA is TGTGCCAGCCAGGACAGGCAAGTTAATTCACCCCTCCACTTT. V and J are TRBV5-4 and TRBJ1-6; 7 bases match TRBD1. The CDR3 covers 14 residues. V was clipped by 7 bases and J by 6 bases; unmatched bases: 7. CDR1 is SGHNT and CDR2 is YYREEE in the germline V gene (reference sequence).